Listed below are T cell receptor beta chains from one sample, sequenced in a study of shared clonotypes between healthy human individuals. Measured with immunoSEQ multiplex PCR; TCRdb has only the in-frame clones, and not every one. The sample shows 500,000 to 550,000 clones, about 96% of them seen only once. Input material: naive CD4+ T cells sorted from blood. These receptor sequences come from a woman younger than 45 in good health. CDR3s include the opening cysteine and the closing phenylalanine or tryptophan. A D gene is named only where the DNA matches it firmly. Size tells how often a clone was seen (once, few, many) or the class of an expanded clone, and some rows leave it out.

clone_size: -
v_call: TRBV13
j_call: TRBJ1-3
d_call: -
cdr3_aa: CASSDRGRGNTIYF
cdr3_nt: TGTGCCAGCAGCGACCGGGGGCGGGGAAACACCATATATTTT

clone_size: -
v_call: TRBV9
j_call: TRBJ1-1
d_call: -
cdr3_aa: CASSVSSMVNTEAFF
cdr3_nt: TGTGCCAGCAGCGTTTCGTCCATGGTGAACACTGAAGCTTTCTTT

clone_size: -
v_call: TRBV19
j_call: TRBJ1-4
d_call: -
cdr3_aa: CASSIGRDRGNEKLFF
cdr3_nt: TGTGCCAGTAGTATAGGCCGGGACCGCGGGAATGAAAAACTGTTTTTT

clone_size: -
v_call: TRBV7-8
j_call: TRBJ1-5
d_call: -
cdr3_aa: CASSRNMGNNNQPQHF
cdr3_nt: TGTGCCAGCAGCCGCAACATGGGGAATAACAATCAGCCCCAGCATTTT

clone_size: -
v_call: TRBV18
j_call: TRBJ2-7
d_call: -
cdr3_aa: CASSPGQAFSSYEQYF
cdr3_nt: TGTGCCAGCTCACCGGGCCAGGCCTTTAGCTCCTACGAGCAGTACTTC

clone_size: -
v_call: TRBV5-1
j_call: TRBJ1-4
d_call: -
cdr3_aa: CASSLRGADEKLFF
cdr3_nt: TGCGCCAGCAGCCTAAGGGGGGCGGATGAAAAACTGTTTTTT

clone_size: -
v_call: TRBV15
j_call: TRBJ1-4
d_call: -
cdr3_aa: CATSRVRADNEKLFF
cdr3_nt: TGTGCCACCAGCAGAGTCCGAGCCGATAATGAAAAACTGTTTTTT

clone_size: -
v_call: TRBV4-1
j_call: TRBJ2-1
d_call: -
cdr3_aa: CASSQTPPEYNEQFF
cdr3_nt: TGCGCCAGCAGCCAGACTCCGCCCGAATACAATGAGCAGTTCTTC

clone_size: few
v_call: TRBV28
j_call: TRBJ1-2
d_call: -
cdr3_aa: CASSAAYNYGYTF
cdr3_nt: TGTGCCAGCAGTGCCGCCTATAACTATGGCTACACCTTC

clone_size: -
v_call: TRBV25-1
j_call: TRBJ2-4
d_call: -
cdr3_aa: CASSMLIRAFQAKNIQYF
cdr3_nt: TGTGCCAGCAGTATGCTAATTCGGGCATTCCAAGCCAAAAACATTCAGTACTTC

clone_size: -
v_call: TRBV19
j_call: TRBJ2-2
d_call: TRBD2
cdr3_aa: CASTSGTPIWLPNTGELFF
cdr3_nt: TGTGCCAGTACTAGCGGGACACCAATTTGGCTGCCGAACACCGGGGAGCTGTTTTTT

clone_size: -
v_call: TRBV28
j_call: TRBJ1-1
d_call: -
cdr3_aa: CATWRGSAWAEAFF
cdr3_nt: TGTGCTACCTGGAGGGGGTCAGCGTGGGCTGAAGCTTTCTTT

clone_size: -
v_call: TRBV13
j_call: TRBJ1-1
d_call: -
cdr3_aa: CASSSPRGRKNTEAFF
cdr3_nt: TGTGCCAGCAGCTCCCCCAGGGGACGGAAGAACACTGAAGCTTTCTTT

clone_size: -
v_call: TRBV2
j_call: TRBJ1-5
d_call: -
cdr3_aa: CASSGGDGNQPQHF
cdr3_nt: TGTGCCAGCAGTGGAGGGGACGGCAATCAGCCCCAGCATTTT

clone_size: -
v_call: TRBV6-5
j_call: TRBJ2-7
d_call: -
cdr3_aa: CATRGGTYEQYF
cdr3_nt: TGTGCTACTAGAGGAGGGACCTACGAGCAGTACTTC

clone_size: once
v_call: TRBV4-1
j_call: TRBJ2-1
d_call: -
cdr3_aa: CASSQDYEGTYNEQFF
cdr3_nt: TGCGCCAGCAGCCAAGATTATGAGGGAACCTACAATGAGCAGTTCTTC

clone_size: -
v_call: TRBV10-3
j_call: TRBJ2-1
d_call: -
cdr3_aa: CAISESSNEQFF
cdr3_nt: TGTGCCATCAGTGAGTCGTCGAATGAGCAGTTCTTC

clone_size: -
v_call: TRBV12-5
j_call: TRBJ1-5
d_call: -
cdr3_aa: CASADRGQPQHF
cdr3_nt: TGTGCTAGTGCCGACCGGGGCCAGCCCCAGCATTTT

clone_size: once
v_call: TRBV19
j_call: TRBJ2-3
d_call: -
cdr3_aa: CASIGPNTDTQYF
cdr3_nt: TGTGCCAGTATTGGACCCAACACAGATACGCAGTATTTT

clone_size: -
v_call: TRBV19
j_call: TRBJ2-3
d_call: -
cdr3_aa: CASSIKSIGASTDTQYF
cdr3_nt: TGTGCCAGTAGTATTAAGTCAATCGGGGCTAGCACAGATACGCAGTATTTT

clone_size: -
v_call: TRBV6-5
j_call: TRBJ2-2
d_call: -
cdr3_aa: CASSYSTSGTGELFF
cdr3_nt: TGTGCCAGCAGTTACTCGACGTCGGGCACCGGGGAGCTGTTTTTT

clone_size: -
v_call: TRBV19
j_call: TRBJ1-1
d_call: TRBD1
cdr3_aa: CASRKPGGRGHRNTEAFF
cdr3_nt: TGTGCCAGTAGGAAACCCGGTGGCAGGGGGCATAGGAACACTGAAGCTTTCTTT

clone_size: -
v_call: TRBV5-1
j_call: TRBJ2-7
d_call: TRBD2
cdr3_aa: CASSLGLAGSYEQYF
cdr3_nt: TGCGCCAGCAGCTTGGGGTTAGCGGGCTCATACGAGCAGTACTTC

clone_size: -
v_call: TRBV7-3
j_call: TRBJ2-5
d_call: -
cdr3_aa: CASSLAPRGTQYF
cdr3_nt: TGTGCCAGCAGCTTAGCCCCCCGGGGAACCCAGTACTTC

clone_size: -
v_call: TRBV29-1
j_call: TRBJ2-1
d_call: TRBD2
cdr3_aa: CSVQKGSWSGDHNEQFF
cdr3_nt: TGCAGCGTCCAGAAAGGGAGTTGGAGCGGGGACCACAATGAGCAGTTCTTC

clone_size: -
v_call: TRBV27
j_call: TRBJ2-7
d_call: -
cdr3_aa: CASREGWVSYEQYF
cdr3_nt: TGTGCCAGCAGGGAAGGGTGGGTTTCCTACGAGCAGTACTTC

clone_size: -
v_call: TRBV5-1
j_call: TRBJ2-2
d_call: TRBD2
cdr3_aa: CASKRTSGSPATGELFF
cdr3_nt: TGCGCCAGCAAGCGGACTAGCGGGAGCCCGGCCACCGGGGAGCTGTTTTTT

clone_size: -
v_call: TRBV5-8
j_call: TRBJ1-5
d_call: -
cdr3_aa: CASSLGQNFNQPQHF
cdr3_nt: TGTGCCAGCAGCTTGGGGCAGAACTTCAATCAGCCCCAGCATTTT

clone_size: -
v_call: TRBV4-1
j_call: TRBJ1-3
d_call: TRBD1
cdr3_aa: CASSQDGQGAIGEADTIYF
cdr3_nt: TGCGCCAGCAGCCAAGATGGGCAGGGGGCTATTGGAGAAGCGGACACCATATATTTT

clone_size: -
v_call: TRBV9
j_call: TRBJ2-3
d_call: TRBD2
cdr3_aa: CASSVTSGTSTDTQYF
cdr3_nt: TGTGCCAGCAGCGTGACTAGCGGGACCTCCACAGATACGCAGTATTTT

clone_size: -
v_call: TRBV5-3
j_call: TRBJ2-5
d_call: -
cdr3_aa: CARSLEVPSLQETQYF
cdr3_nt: TGTGCCAGAAGCTTGGAGGTGCCCTCCCTCCAGGAGACCCAGTACTTC

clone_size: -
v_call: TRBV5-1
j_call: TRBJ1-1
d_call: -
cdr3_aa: CASSLDGQNTEAFF
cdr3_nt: TGCGCCAGCAGCTTGGACGGACAGAACACTGAAGCTTTCTTT

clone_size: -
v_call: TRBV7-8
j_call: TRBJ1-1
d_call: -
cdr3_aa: CASSYAGTEAFF
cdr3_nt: TGTGCCAGCAGCTATGCAGGGACTGAAGCTTTCTTT

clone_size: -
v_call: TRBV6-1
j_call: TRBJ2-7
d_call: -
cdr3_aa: CASSAPWLRGYEQYF
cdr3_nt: TGTGCCAGCAGTGCCCCCTGGTTAAGGGGTTACGAGCAGTACTTC

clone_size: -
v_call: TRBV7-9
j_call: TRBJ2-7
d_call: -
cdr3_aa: CASSSTLTGLPGEQYF
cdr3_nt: TGTGCCAGCAGCTCAACCTTGACAGGACTGCCGGGTGAGCAGTACTTC

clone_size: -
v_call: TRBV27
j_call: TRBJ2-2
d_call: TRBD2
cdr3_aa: CASSPGLAGVANTGELFF
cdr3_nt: TGTGCCAGCAGTCCAGGACTAGCGGGAGTCGCGAACACCGGGGAGCTGTTTTTT

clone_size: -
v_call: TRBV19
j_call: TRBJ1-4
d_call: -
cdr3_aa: CASSIGTDLNEKLFF
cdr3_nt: TGTGCCAGTAGTATAGGGACAGACTTGAATGAAAAACTGTTTTTT

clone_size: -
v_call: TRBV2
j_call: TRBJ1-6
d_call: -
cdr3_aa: CASSGQSSYNSPLHF
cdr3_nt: TGTGCCAGCAGTGGACAGAGCTCCTATAATTCACCCCTCCACTTT

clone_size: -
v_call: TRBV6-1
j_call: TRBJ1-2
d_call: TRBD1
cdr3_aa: CASSEASGTGMSGYTF
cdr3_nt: TGTGCCAGCAGTGAAGCGTCCGGGACAGGGATGAGTGGCTACACCTTC

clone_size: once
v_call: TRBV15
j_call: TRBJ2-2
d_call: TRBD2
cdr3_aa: CATSRPSRGLAGAGELFF
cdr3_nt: TGTGCCACCAGCCGCCCTTCAAGGGGACTAGCGGGAGCCGGGGAGCTGTTTTTT

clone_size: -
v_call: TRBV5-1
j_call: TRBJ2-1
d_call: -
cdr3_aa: CASSPTGRWYNEQFF
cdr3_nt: TGCGCCAGCAGCCCGACCGGACGATGGTACAATGAGCAGTTCTTC

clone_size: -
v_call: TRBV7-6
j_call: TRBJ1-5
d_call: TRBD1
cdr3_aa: CASSEGQGDQPQHF
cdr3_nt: TGTGCCAGCAGCGAAGGACAGGGCGATCAGCCCCAGCATTTT

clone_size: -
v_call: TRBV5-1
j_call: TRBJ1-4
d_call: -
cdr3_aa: CASSSLATNEKLFF
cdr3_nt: TGCGCCAGCAGCTCTTTGGCAACTAATGAAAAACTGTTTTTT

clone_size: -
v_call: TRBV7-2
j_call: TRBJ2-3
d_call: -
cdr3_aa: CASSSDLFGTDTQYF
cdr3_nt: TGTGCCAGCAGTTCAGACCTCTTCGGCACAGATACGCAGTATTTT

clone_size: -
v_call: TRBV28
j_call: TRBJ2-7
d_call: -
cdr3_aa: CASSLGGRSYEQYF
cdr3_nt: TGTGCCAGCAGTTTAGGGGGCCGATCCTACGAGCAGTACTTC

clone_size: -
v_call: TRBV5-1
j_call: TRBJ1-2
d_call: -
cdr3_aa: CASSLDAAYDGYTF
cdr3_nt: TGCGCCAGCAGCTTGGATGCAGCTTATGATGGCTACACCTTC

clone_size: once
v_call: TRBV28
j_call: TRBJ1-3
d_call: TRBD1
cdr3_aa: CASSVSGTGSNTIYF
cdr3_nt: TGTGCCAGCAGTGTTTCCGGGACAGGGTCAAACACCATATATTTT

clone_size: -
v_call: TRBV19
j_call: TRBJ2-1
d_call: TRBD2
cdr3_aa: CASSITAGGGNEQFF
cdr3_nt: TGTGCCAGTAGTATAACCGCGGGAGGAGGCAATGAGCAGTTCTTC

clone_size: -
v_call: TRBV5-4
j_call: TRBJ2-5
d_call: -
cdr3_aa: CASSQELEETQYF
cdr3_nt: TGTGCCAGCAGCCAGGAACTAGAAGAGACCCAGTACTTC

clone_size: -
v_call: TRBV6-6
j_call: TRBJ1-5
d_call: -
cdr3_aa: CASAGGQSNQPQHF
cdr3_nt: TGTGCCAGCGCAGGCGGTCAGAGCAATCAGCCCCAGCATTTT

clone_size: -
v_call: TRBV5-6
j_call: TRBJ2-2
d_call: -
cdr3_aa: CASSAWDRDTGELFF
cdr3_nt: TGTGCCAGCAGCGCCTGGGACCGAGACACCGGGGAGCTGTTTTTT

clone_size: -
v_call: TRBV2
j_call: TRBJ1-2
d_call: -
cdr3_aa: CASRQAAYGYTF
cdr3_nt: TGTGCCAGCAGACAGGCAGCCTATGGCTACACCTTC

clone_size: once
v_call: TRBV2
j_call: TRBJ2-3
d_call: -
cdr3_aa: CASTRERSTDTQYF
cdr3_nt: TGTGCCAGCACGCGGGAAAGGAGCACAGATACGCAGTATTTT

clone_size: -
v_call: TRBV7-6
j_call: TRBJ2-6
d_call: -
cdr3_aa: CASSLVAGANSGANVLTF
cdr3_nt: TGTGCCAGCAGCTTAGTAGCAGGGGCCAACTCTGGGGCCAACGTCCTGACTTTC

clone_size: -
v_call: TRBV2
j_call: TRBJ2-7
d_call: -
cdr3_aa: CASSEAGGTLGEQYF
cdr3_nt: TGTGCCAGCAGTGAAGCAGGGGGAACACTAGGTGAGCAGTACTTC

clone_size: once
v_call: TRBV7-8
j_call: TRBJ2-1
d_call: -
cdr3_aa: CASGNGSPSSYNEQFF
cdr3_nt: TGTGCCAGCGGAAACGGGAGTCCCAGCTCCTACAATGAGCAGTTCTTC